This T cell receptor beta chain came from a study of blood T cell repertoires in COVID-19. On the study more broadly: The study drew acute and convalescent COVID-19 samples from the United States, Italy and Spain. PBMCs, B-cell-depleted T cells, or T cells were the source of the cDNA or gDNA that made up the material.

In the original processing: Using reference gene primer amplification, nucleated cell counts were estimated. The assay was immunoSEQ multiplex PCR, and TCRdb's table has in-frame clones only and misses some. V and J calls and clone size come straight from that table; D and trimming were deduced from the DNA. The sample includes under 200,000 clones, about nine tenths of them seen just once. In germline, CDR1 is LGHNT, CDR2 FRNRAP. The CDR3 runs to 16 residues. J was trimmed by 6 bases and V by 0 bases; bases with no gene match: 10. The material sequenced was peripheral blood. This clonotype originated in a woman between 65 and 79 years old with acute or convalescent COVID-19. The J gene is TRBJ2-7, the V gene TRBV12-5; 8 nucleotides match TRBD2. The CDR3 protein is CASGLVLSAGGSEQYF. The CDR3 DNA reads TGTGCTAGTGGTTTGGTACTGTCGGCGGGAGGATCCGAGCAGTACTTC.